Listed below are T cell receptor beta chains from one sample, sequenced in a study of CD8 T cells in Susac syndrome. TCRdb reprocessed the immunoSEQ multiplex PCR reads via MiXCR and lists one record per CDR3 protein. The table includes roughly 200,000 distinct CDR3 sequences, approximately 96% detected once. The sequenced sample was CD4+ T cells from PBMCs. The receptors here all came from a human donor with multiple sclerosis. The CDR3 runs from the conserved cysteine through the conserved F or W. D genes are given only for firm matches. Rows give clone size only sometimes, using once, few, many, or a class for an expanded clone.

J gene	clone size	V gene	D gene	CDR3 protein	CDR3 DNA
TRBJ2-7	NA	TRBV25-1	NA	CASSALDVYEQYF	TGTGCCAGCAGTGCCCTTGACGTCTACGAGCAGTACTTC
TRBJ2-5	NA	TRBV20-1	NA	CSALLMGETQYF	TGCAGTGCTCTTCTGATGGGGGAGACCCAGTACTTC
TRBJ1-2	NA	TRBV28	NA	CASSLNFNYGYTF	TGTGCCAGCAGTTTAAATTTTAACTATGGCTACACCTTC
TRBJ1-3	NA	TRBV29-1	NA	CSVDGGGNSGNTIYF	TGCAGCGTTGACGGCGGGGGGAACTCTGGAAACACCATATATTTT
TRBJ1-2	once	TRBV2	NA	CASQEGVWGASGYTF	TGTGCCAGCCAGGAAGGAGTATGGGGGGCCTCTGGCTACACCTTC
TRBJ1-5	NA	TRBV15	NA	CATSRGLDRNSNQPQHF	TGTGCCACCAGCAGAGGACTGGACAGAAATAGCAATCAGCCCCAGCATTTT
TRBJ2-3	NA	TRBV20-1	NA	CSAPSESTDTQYF	TGCAGTGCCCCGTCTGAAAGCACAGATACGCAGTATTTT
TRBJ1-2	NA	TRBV30	NA	CALRRNGYGYTF	TGTGCCTTGCGCAGGAACGGCTATGGCTACACCTTC
TRBJ1-1	once	TRBV11-2	TRBD1	CASSLGRTGENTEAFF	TGTGCCAGCAGCCTAGGGAGGACAGGGGAGAACACTGAAGCTTTCTTT
TRBJ2-5	NA	TRBV6-1	NA	CASMVETQYF	TGTGCCAGCATGGTTGAGACCCAGTACTTC
TRBJ2-1	NA	TRBV29-1	NA	CSVEDRRLSNEQFF	TGCAGCGTTGAAGATCGTCGACTTTCCAATGAGCAGTTCTTC
TRBJ1-2	once	TRBV28	NA	CASSTTGRGYGYTF	TGTGCCAGCAGTACAACAGGGAGAGGCTATGGCTACACCTTC
TRBJ1-5	NA	TRBV29-1	TRBD1	CSVGGGAGQPQHF	TGCAGCGTTGGAGGGGGCGCGGGTCAGCCCCAGCATTTT
TRBJ2-1	NA	TRBV3-1	TRBD2	CASRGLAGGPMVHEQFF	TGTGCCTCCCGGGGACTAGCGGGGGGGCCTATGGTCCATGAGCAGTTCTTC
TRBJ1-6	NA	TRBV13	TRBD1	CASSRTGATLHF	TGTGCCAGCAGCCGGACAGGGGCTACCCTCCACTTT
TRBJ2-5	NA	TRBV7-2	NA	CASSPGHKETQYF	TGTGCCAGCAGTCCAGGACACAAAGAGACCCAGTACTTC